These 18 T cell receptor beta chains were sequenced from one sample in a study of blood T cell repertoires in COVID-19. Assay: immunoSEQ multiplex PCR; the TCRdb copy retains only in-frame clones and omits some. The repertoire has 250,000 to 350,000 clones, around nine tenths of them found once; the top ten carry approximately 11%. Sequencing input: peripheral blood. Every receptor here comes from a woman in her 30s with COVID-19, enrolled during active disease.

This clone was seen more than once but under ten times. This chain uses TRBV5-4 with TRBJ2-7; D is perhaps TRBD2 (6 bases). This CDR3 is 15 amino acids long. From germline, CDR1 is SGHNT and CDR2 YYREEE (reference sequence). Deletions cut 4 bases from V and 7 bases from J, with 21 bases between. The DNA for the CDR3 is TGTGCCAGCAGCCGGGGACTCGGTCCCGGCGTGGAGCAGTACTTC. As protein: CASSRGLGPGVEQYF. Combining the CDR3 with reference TRBV5-4 and TRBJ2-7 gives the whole variable domain ETGVTQSPTHLIKTRGQQVTLRCSSQSGHNTVSWYQQALGQGPQFIFQYYREEENGRGNFPPRFSGLQFPNYSSELNVNALELDDSALYLCASSRGLGPGVEQYFGPGTRLTVT.

The J gene is TRBJ1-5, the V gene TRBV2; D possibly corresponds to TRBD1 (5 bases). Trimming took off 5 bases at V and 3 bases at J, with 14 bases between the two ends. CDR3 length equals 15 residues. Germline V lookup: CDR1 SNHLY, CDR2 FYNNEI. The DNA for the CDR3 is TGTGCCAGCAGTCGGGAGGGGAGAAACAATCAGCCCCAGCATTTT. Amino acids: CASSREGRNNQPQHF.

The V and J genes are TRBV28 and TRBJ2-3; no clear D. Trimming took 6 bases from V and 0 from J, leaving 10 bases between them. Germline values: CDR1 MDHEN, CDR2 SYDVKM. This CDR3 is built from 14 residues. The chain's CDR3 is CASRPPVSTDTQYF. The CDR3 nucleotides read TGTGCCAGCAGGCCTCCGGTGAGCACAGATACGCAGTATTTT. Combining the CDR3 with reference TRBV28 and TRBJ2-3 gives the whole variable domain DVKVTQSSRYLVKRTGEKVFLECVQDMDHENMFWYRQDPGLGLRLIYFSYDVKMKEKGDIPEGYSVSREKKERFSLILESASTNQTSMYLCASRPPVSTDTQYFGPGTRLTVL.

The chain uses TRBV5-6 and TRBJ1-1; 8 nucleotides align to TRBD1. The CDR3 is made up of 14 amino acids. The V and J ends lost 4 bases and 4 bases, in that order; junction bases with no gene match: 6. The germline gives CDR1 SGHDT, CDR2 YYEEEE. The DNA of the CDR3 is TGTGCCAGCAGCGGGGACAGGCTCATCACTGAAGCTTTCTTT. As protein: CASSGDRLITEAFF.

CDR3 region: CASTSGRTDTQYF. In DNA, the CDR3 is TGTGCCAGCACTAGCGGGAGGACAGATACGCAGTATTTT. The chain has TRBV2 and TRBJ2-3; 11 nucleotides match TRBD2. The germline V gene has CDR1 SNHLY and CDR2 FYNNEI. The CDR3 loop spans 13 amino acids. V lost 7 bases and J lost 3; bases outside the gene matches: 0.

V gene TRBV19 combines with J gene TRBJ2-2; maybe TRBD1 (5 bases). Deletions cut 8 bases from V and 5 bases from J, with 12 bases between. This CDR3 has 13 amino acids. The germline gives CDR1 LNHDA, CDR2 SQIVND (reference sequence). CDR3 sequence: CASQGRSTGELFF. The CDR3 coding sequence is TGTGCCAGTCAGGGCAGGAGTACCGGGGAGCTGTTTTTT.

The chain uses TRBV6-6 and TRBJ1-2; 10 nucleotides match TRBD1. The CDR3 extends over 15 amino acids. CDR1 is MNHNY, CDR2 SVGAGI, per germline (reference sequence). V was pared by 5 bases and J by 2 bases, with 5 bases of the junction left unmatched. The CDR3 DNA is TGTGCCAGCAGTCACCCGGGACAGGGGAACTATGGCTACACCTTC. Translating gives CASSHPGQGNYGYTF.

The rearrangement joins TRBV5-6 to TRBJ1-2; D is undetermined. Trimming cost V 2 bases and J 8 bases, with 13 bases left between them. Germline V gives CDR1 SGHDT, CDR2 YYEEEE. There are 13 residues in the CDR3. The CDR3 nucleotides read TGTGCCAGCAGCTTATTCGTCCTCGGGGGCTACACCTTC. Translation gives CASSLFVLGGYTF.

The J gene is TRBJ1-3, the V gene TRBV30; D is perhaps TRBD1 (5 bases). The CDR3 spans 16 residues. CDR1 is GTSNPN and CDR2 is SVGIG in the germline V gene (reference sequence). The V gene lost 2 bases and the J gene lost 0 bases, with 14 bases spanning the gap. CDR3 sequence reads: CAWSSFGGASGNTIYF. The DNA for the CDR3 is TGTGCCTGGAGTTCCTTTGGAGGGGCCTCTGGAAACACCATATATTTT.

The chain joins TRBV4-1 to TRBJ2-1; TRBD1 aligns across 7 bases. V gave up 1 base and J gave up 4 bases; unmatched junction bases: 4. Germline V CDR1 and CDR2: MGHRA, YSYEKL. The CDR3 runs 15 residues. As DNA, the CDR3 is TGCGCCAGCAGCCAAGGACAGGGAGAGTACAATGAGCAGTTCTTC. Amino acids: CASSQGQGEYNEQFF.

The V call is TRBV3-1 (or the pseudogene TRBV3-2), the J call TRBJ2-2, with D possibly TRBD2 on 6 matching bases. V was cut by 5 bases and J by 0 bases, with 10 bases left in between. The CDR3 length is 15 residues. The germline V gene has CDR1 LGHDT and CDR2 YNNKEL (reference sequence). CDR3 protein: CASSYSGSNTGELFF. The CDR3 bases are TGTGCCAGCAGCTATAGCGGATCGAACACCGGGGAGCTGTTTTTT.

The chain couples TRBV28 to TRBJ2-7; TRBD1 matches 10 bases. Germline CDR1 and CDR2: MDHEN and SYDVKM. The CDR3 runs to 16 residues. Trimming removed 6 bases from V and 2 bases from J; junction bases left unmatched: 10. The CDR3 reads CASSSPGQGTTYEQYF. The CDR3 region has the DNA TGTGCCAGCAGCTCACCGGGACAGGGGACTACCTACGAGCAGTACTTC.

This rearrangement joins TRBV3-1 (or the pseudogene TRBV3-2) to TRBJ1-2, with D unclear. The CDR3 covers 13 residues. Germline-derived CDR1 and CDR2 are LGHDT and YNNKEL (reference sequence). Between the trimmed V and J ends, which lost 0 bases and 7 bases, there was a span of 9 bases. This CDR3 reads CASSQDGAGGYTF. CDR3 nucleotides: TGTGCCAGCAGCCAAGATGGCGCAGGTGGCTACACCTTC.

V gene TRBV19 combines with J gene TRBJ1-5, with D perhaps matching TRBD1 (5 bases). Trimming pared 8 bases from V and 5 bases from J, leaving 13 bases between. Germline CDR1 reads LNHDA; CDR2 reads SQIVND (reference sequence). This CDR3 comprises 13 residues. In DNA form, the CDR3 reads TGTGCCAGTGGTTCGGGGGGTTATCAGCCCCAGCATTTT. Translated, it gives CASGSGGYQPQHF.

Only one count was recorded for this clone. The chain combines TRBV5-1 with TRBJ2-5; D perhaps matches TRBD1 (7 bases). Trimming pared 0 bases from V and 6 bases from J, leaving 15 bases between. Germline CDR1 is SGHRS and CDR2 is YFSETQ. CDR3 size: 15 residues. The CDR3 nucleotides are TGCGCCAGCAGCTTGGAGCTGCAGGGGGGACAGACCCAGTACTTC. Amino acid sequence: CASSLELQGGQTQYF.

This chain joins TRBV10-1 and TRBJ2-1; weak D call: TRBD2 (5 bases). The CDR3 consists of 13 residues. V dropped 3 bases and J dropped 7 bases, with 10 bases sitting between them. Germline V lookup: CDR1 WNHNN, CDR2 SYGVQD (reference sequence). CDR3 DNA sequence: TGCGCCAGCAGTGAAAGGAGGCGGAATGAGCAGTTCTTC. This translates into CASSERRRNEQFF.

The J gene is TRBJ2-5, the V gene TRBV7-2; no definite D call. Germline loops: CDR1 SGHTA, CDR2 FQGNSA. The CDR3 length is 13 residues. Trimming stripped 5 bases from V and 5 bases from J, with 12 bases between. The CDR3: CASSPNRRETQYF. CDR3 DNA: TGTGCCAGCAGCCCAAACCGTCGGGAGACCCAGTACTTC.

This clone was counted between two and nine times. This sequence joins TRBV11-2 and TRBJ1-2, with TRBD1 as a possible D gene (5 bases). Trimming stripped 1 base from V and 0 bases from J, with 12 bases between. CDR3 length: 16 amino acids. Germline CDR1 and CDR2: SGHAT and FQNNGV. As DNA, the CDR3 is TGTGCCAGCAGCTTAGTAGTGACAGCCTCTAACTATGGCTACACCTTC. Encoded protein: CASSLVVTASNYGYTF. Full variable domain (missing parts from reference TRBV11-2 and TRBJ1-2): EAGVAQSPRYKIIEKRQSVAFWCNPISGHATLYWYQQILGQGPKLLIQFQNNGVVDDSQLPKDRFSAERLKGVDSTLKIQPAKLEDSAVYLCASSLVVTASNYGYTFGSGTRLTVV.